One and the same sample provided the 12 T cell receptor beta chains below, sequenced in a study of blood T cell repertoires in COVID-19. The table came from immunoSEQ multiplex PCR; TCRdb's copy has only in-frame clones and leaves some out. Of 78,000 or so clones in the sample, roughly 86% are singletons; the top ten hold 4.5% to 5%. Sequenced: peripheral blood. The source of these receptors is a man in his fifties or sixties with active or convalescent COVID-19.

The rearrangement links TRBV6-2 or TRBV6-3 to TRBJ2-1; 8 bases agree with TRBD2. There are 17 residues in the CDR3. V gave up 2 bases and J gave up 6 bases; unmatched junction bases: 12. Germline CDR1 reads MNHEY; CDR2 reads SVGEGT. The CDR3 nucleotides are TGTGCCAGCAGTTACAATTCGGCGGGGGGCCCCCCCAATGAGCAGTTCTTC. It encodes CASSYNSAGGPPNEQFF.

V usage is TRBV10-2 and J usage is TRBJ1-4; TRBD1 might be the D (5 bases). Germline CDR1 reads WSHSY; CDR2 reads SAAADI. V lost 8 bases and J 0 bases, leaving 13 bases between the germline ends. This CDR3 comprises 15 residues. The CDR3 is CASAGSGATNEKLFF. DNA of the CDR3: TGCGCCAGCGCAGGGAGCGGGGCAACTAATGAAAAACTGTTTTTT.

The chain recombines TRBV30 with TRBJ1-4, with 7 bases fitting TRBD1. V trimming: 0 bases; J trimming: 8 bases; junction bases outside the gene matches: 12. The CDR3 totals 16 residues. Looked up from germline, CDR1 is GTSNPN and CDR2 is SVGIG (reference sequence). As DNA, the CDR3 is TGTGCCTGGAGTGTCACCGCGGACAGGTGGGTAGAAAAACTGTTTTTT. This translates into CAWSVTADRWVEKLFF. The full variable domain, its missing parts supplied by reference TRBV30 and TRBJ1-4, is SQTIHQWPATLVQPVGSPLSLECTVEGTSNPNLYWYRQAAGRGLQLLFYSVGIGQISSEVPQNLSASRPQDRQFILSSKKLLLSDSGFYLCAWSVTADRWVEKLFFGSGTQLSVL.

The CDR3 here is CAISGTDTDTQYF. As DNA, the CDR3 is TGTGCCATCAGTGGGACAGACACAGATACGCAGTATTTT. This chain uses TRBV10-3 with TRBJ2-3; tentative D call: TRBD1 (6 bases). The CDR3 consists of 13 residues. Between the trimmed V and J ends, which lost 4 bases and 2 bases, there was a span of 7 bases. Germline V CDR1 and CDR2: ENHRY, SYGVKD.

The chain links TRBV28 to TRBJ1-2, with D possibly matching TRBD1 (6 bases). The CDR3 consists of 13 residues. V was trimmed by 5 bases and J by 8 bases, leaving 15 bases between them. Germline lookup yields CDR1 MDHEN and CDR2 SYDVKM. CDR3 sequence: CASSRLQGTGYTF. Here the CDR3 DNA reads TGTGCCAGCAGTAGACTACAGGGTACGGGCTACACCTTC.

In this sample, this clone turned up a few times. V and J are TRBV30 and TRBJ2-7; 10 bases line up with TRBD2. The CDR3 has 14 amino acids. CDR1 and CDR2 from the germline V gene are GTSNPN and SVGIG (reference sequence). The ends lost 5 bases at V and 6 bases at J; junction bases unmatched: 10. The CDR3 loop reads CAWSSGGAFSEQYF. For the CDR3, the DNA is TGTGCCTGGTCCAGCGGGGGGGCTTTTTCCGAGCAGTACTTC.

The V call is TRBV5-6, the J call TRBJ2-5; 9 nucleotides agree with TRBD1. V shed 3 bases and J 2 bases; nucleotides not matched to a gene: 8. The CDR3 runs to 16 residues. In germline, CDR1 is SGHDT, CDR2 YYEEEE. The CDR3 DNA reads TGTGCCAGCAGCTCCCCGACAGGGGGTCTACAAGAGACCCAGTACTTC. As protein: CASSSPTGGLQETQYF.

This chain links TRBV5-6 with TRBJ1-2, with a weak D call TRBD1 (5 bases). The CDR3 spans 13 residues. The V and J ends lost 3 bases and 4 bases respectively, with 10 bases between them. Germline V CDR1 and CDR2: SGHDT, YYEEEE. This CDR3 reads CASSWEGLYGYTF. The CDR3 bases are TGTGCCAGCAGCTGGGAGGGACTCTATGGCTACACCTTC.

The chain carries TRBV5-1 and TRBJ1-1; no firm D call. CDR3 size: 13 residues. CDR1 is SGHRS, CDR2 YFSETQ, per germline. Deletions cut 5 bases from V and 1 base from J, with 9 bases between. The CDR3 DNA reads TGCGCCAGCAGTTCCCAAAAGAACACTGAAGCTTTCTTT. Its translation: CASSSQKNTEAFF.

V is TRBV7-9 and J is TRBJ2-1; D may be TRBD1 (6 bases). This CDR3 region has 15 residues. V shed 4 bases and J shed 2 bases, with 12 bases lying between them. Per the germline V gene, CDR1 is SEHNR and CDR2 is FQNEAQ (reference sequence). This CDR3 is CASSSGQFPYNEQFF. In nucleotides, the CDR3 is TGTGCCAGCAGCTCCGGACAGTTCCCCTACAATGAGCAGTTCTTC.

V gene TRBV18 combines with J gene TRBJ1-1, with 9 bases lining up with TRBD1. The CDR3 runs to 14 residues. The V and J ends lost 1 base and 3 bases, in that order; junction bases with no gene match: 0. CDR1 KGHSH and CDR2 LQKENI come from the germline V gene. Here the CDR3 reads CASSPRDRDTEAFF. DNA for the CDR3: TGTGCCAGCTCACCACGGGACAGGGACACTGAAGCTTTCTTT.

In DNA form, the CDR3 reads TGTGCCTGGAGTCAAAGACAGGGTCCCTTCGAGCAGTACTTC. Amino acid sequence: CAWSQRQGPFEQYF. This chain joins TRBV30 and TRBJ2-7, with 7 bases matching TRBD1. The junction had 10 bases not matched to a gene; V was cut back by 2 bases and J by 6 bases. Germline assignment: CDR1 GTSNPN and CDR2 SVGIG (reference sequence). This CDR3 has 14 residues.